These 8 T cell receptor beta chains were sequenced from one sample in a study of CXCR3-negative and CXCR3-positive naive CD8 T cells. TRB cDNA libraries were made by UMI-labeled 5' RACE. TCRdb re-called the 5' RACE reads and shows each CDR3 protein once, DNA omitted. There are 45,000 to 55,000 distinct CDR3 sequences in the sample, with over 14% held by the top ten. The sequencing input was memory CD8+ T cells from blood. The receptors stem from a human donor in good health. Some clones in this sample may be carry-over from other donors' samples.

The rearrangement uses TRBV6-4 and TRBJ2-1; TCRdb calls TRBD2, which cannot be checked without DNA. CDR1 is MRHNA, CDR2 SNTAGT, per germline. The CDR3 spans 15 residues. This chain's CDR3 is CASSPEGEGSNEQFF.

The V and J genes are TRBV7-6 and TRBJ1-1. Germline CDR1 is SGHVS and CDR2 is FNYEAQ. The CDR3 totals 16 residues. CDR3 region: CASSLATPGWNTEAFF.

The CDR3 sequence: CASSLTAYQETQYF. The chain joins TRBV27 to TRBJ2-5; TCRdb picks TRBD1, but there is no DNA to check that call. This CDR3 contains 14 residues. CDR1 and CDR2 (germline): MNHEY, SMNVEV (reference sequence).

The chain joins TRBV6-5 to TRBJ2-5; the TCRdb D gene call, TRBD1, has no DNA to confirm it. The CDR3 contains 18 residues. Germline V gene sequence: CDR1 MNHEY, CDR2 SVGAGI. The CDR3 protein is CASSYSSFAGDNQETQYF.

V usage is TRBV7-9 and J usage is TRBJ2-7; TCRdb selects TRBD1, and the lack of DNA leaves this call unchecked. CDR3 length: 13 residues. Per the germline V gene, CDR1 is SEHNR and CDR2 is FQNEAQ (reference sequence). CDR3: CASSFRDNHEQYF.

The genes are TRBV28 and TRBJ1-5; TCRdb calls TRBD1, which cannot be checked without DNA. CDR1 is MDHEN, CDR2 SYDVKM, per germline. CDR3 length equals 16 residues. The CDR3 loop reads CASSLSRGRGNQPQHF.

This chain uses TRBV15 with TRBJ2-7; checking the TCRdb D call of TRBD1 is not possible without DNA. Germline CDR1 reads LNHNV; CDR2 reads YYDKDF (reference sequence). The length of the CDR3 is 14 residues. The CDR3 spells CATSRGQGSDEQYF.

This CDR3 reads CSARDLVSYEQYF. J is TRBJ2-7 and V is TRBV20-1. CDR3 length equals 13 residues. Germline loops: CDR1 DFQATT, CDR2 SNEGSKA (reference sequence).